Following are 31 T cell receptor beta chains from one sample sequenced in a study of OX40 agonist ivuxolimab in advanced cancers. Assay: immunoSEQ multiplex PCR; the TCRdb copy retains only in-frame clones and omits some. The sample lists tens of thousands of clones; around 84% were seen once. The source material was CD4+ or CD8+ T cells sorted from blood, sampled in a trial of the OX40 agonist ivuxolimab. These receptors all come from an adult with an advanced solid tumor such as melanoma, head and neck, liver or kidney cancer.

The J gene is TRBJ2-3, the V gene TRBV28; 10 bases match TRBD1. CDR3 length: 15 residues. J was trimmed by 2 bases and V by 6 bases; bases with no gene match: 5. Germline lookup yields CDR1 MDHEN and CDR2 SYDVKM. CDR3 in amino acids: CASSTGQGYTDTQYF. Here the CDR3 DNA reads TGTGCCAGCAGCACGGGACAGGGGTACACAGATACGCAGTATTTT.

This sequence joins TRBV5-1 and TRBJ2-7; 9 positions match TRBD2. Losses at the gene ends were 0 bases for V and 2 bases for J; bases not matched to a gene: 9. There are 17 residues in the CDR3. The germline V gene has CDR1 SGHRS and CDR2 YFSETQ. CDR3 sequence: CASSLGPAGGPPYEQYF. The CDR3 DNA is TGCGCCAGCAGCTTGGGTCCGGCGGGAGGGCCCCCCTACGAGCAGTACTTC.

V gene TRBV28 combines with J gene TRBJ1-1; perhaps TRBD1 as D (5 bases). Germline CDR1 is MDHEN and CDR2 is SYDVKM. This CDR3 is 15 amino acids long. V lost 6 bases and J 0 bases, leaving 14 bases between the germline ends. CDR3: CASSPVGGLNTEAFF. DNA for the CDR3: TGTGCCAGCAGCCCAGTGGGGGGACTGAACACTGAAGCTTTCTTT.

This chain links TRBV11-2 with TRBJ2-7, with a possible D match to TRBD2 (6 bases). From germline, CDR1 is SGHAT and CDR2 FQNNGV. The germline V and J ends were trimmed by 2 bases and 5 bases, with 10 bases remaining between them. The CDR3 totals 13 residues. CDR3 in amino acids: CASSLLGTDEQYF. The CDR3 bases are TGTGCCAGCAGCTTACTGGGGACTGACGAGCAGTACTTC.

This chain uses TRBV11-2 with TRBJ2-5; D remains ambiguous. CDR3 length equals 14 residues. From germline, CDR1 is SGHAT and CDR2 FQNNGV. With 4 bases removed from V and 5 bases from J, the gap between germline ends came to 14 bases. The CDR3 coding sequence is TGTGCCAGCAGCTCAGAGTCCCCTGCGGAGACCCAGTACTTC. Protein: CASSSESPAETQYF.

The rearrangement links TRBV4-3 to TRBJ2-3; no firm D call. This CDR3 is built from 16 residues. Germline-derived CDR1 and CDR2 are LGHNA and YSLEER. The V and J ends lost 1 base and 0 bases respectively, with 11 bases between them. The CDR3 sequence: CASSQALPESTDTQYF. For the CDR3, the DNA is TGCGCCAGCAGCCAAGCGTTGCCAGAGAGCACAGATACGCAGTATTTT.

The DNA for the CDR3 is TGTGCCAGCAGTTCCGATTTGACAGGGACCTACGAGCAGTACTTC. It encodes CASSSDLTGTYEQYF. This chain connects TRBV6-6 to TRBJ2-7; TRBD1 aligns across 7 bases. V dropped 4 bases and J dropped 2; count of bases not matched to a gene: 8. Germline CDR1 reads MNHNY; CDR2 reads SVGAGI (reference sequence). This CDR3 region has 15 residues.

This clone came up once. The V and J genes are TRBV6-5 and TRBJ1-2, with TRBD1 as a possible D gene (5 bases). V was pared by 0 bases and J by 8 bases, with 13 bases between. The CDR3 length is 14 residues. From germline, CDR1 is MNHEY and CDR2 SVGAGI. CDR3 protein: CASSYSGGSEGYTF. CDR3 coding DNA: TGTGCCAGCAGTTACTCGGGGGGGTCGGAGGGCTACACCTTC.

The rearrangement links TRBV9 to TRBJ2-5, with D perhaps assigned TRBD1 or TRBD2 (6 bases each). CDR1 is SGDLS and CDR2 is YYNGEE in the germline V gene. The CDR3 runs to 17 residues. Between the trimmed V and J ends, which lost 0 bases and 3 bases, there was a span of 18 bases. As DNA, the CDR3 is TGTGCCAGCAGCGTAGATGGGGGCTGGAGGGCAGAAGAGACCCAGTACTTC. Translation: CASSVDGGWRAEETQYF. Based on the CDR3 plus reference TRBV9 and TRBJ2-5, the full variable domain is DSGVTQTPKHLITATGQRVTLRCSPRSGDLSVYWYQQSLDQGLQFLIQYYNGEERAKGNILERFSAQQFPDLHSELNLSSLELGDSALYFCASSVDGGWRAEETQYFGPGTRLLVL.

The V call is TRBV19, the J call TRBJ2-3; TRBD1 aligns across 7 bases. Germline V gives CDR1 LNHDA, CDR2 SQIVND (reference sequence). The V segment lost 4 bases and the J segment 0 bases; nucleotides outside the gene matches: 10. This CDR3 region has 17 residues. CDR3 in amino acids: CASSTGTVIPSTDTQYF. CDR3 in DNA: TGTGCCAGTAGTACCGGGACAGTCATACCCAGCACAGATACGCAGTATTTT.

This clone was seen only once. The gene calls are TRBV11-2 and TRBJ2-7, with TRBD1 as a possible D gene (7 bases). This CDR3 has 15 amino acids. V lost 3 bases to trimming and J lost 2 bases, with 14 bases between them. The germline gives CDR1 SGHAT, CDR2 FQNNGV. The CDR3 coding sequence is TGTGCCAGCAGCTTTGGGCAGGGGGGAGCCTACGAGCAGTACTTC. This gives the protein CASSFGQGGAYEQYF.

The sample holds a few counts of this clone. The CDR3: CASSSTDNLGEKLFF. DNA for the CDR3: TGTGCCAGCAGCTCAACAGACAACCTAGGGGAAAAACTGTTTTTT. The chain joins TRBV7-2 to TRBJ1-4, with unresolved D. V lost 4 bases to trimming and J lost 8 bases, with 17 bases between them. CDR1 is SGHTA, CDR2 FQGNSA, per germline. The CDR3 consists of 15 residues.

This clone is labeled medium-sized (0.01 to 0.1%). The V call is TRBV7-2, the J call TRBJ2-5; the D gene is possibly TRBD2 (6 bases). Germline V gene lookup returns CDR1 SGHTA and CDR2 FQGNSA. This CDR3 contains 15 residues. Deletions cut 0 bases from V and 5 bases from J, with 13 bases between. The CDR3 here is CASSLAGGLGETQYF. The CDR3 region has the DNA TGTGCCAGCAGCTTAGCGGGAGGTTTGGGTGAGACCCAGTACTTC.

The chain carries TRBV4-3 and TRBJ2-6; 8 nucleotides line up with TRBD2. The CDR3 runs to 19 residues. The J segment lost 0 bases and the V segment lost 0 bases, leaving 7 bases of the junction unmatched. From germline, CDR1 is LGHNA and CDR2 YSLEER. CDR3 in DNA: TGCGCCAGCAGCCAAGAGTTTAGCGGGGCCAACTCTGGGGCCAACGTCCTGACTTTC. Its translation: CASSQEFSGANSGANVLTF.

Here the CDR3 reads CASSFPLDRVTGELFF. The CDR3 coding sequence is TGTGCCAGCAGTTTCCCCCTCGACAGGGTCACCGGGGAGCTGTTTTTT. The rearrangement uses TRBV28 and TRBJ2-2; 7 nucleotides agree with TRBD1. Germline lookup yields CDR1 MDHEN and CDR2 SYDVKM. J was trimmed by 4 bases and V by 3 bases; bases with no gene match: 8. The CDR3 spans 16 residues.

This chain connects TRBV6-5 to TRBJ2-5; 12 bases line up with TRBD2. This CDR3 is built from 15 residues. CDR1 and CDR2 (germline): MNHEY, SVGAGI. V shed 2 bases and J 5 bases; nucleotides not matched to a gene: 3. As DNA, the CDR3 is TGTGCCAGCAGTTACCGAGGACTAGCGGGGGAGACCCAGTACTTC. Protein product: CASSYRGLAGETQYF.

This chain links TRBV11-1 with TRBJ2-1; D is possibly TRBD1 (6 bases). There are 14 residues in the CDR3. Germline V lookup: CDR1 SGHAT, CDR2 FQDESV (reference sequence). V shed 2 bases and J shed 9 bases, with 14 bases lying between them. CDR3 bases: TGTGCCAGCAGCTTAATGGGGGCCCCTCTTGAGCAGTTCTTC. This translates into CASSLMGAPLEQFF.

CDR3 sequence: CASSLAGAGQPQHF. As DNA, the CDR3 is TGTGCCAGCAGCTTGGCGGGGGCGGGTCAGCCCCAGCATTTT. The gene calls are TRBV5-6 and TRBJ1-5; possibly TRBD1 for D (6 bases). The CDR3 is 14 amino acids. V was pared by 0 bases and J by 6 bases, with 10 bases between. Germline CDR1 is SGHDT and CDR2 is YYEEEE.

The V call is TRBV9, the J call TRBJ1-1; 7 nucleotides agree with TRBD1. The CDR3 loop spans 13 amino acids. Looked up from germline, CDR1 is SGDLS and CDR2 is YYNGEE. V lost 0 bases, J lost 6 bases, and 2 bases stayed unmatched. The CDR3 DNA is TGTGCCAGCAGCGTAGTTGACAGGGCTGAAGCTTTCTTT. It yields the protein CASSVVDRAEAFF.

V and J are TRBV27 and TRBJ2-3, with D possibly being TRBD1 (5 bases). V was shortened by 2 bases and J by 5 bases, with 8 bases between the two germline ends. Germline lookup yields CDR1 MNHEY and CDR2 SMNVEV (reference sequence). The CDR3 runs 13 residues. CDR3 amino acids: CASSLQDKDTQYF. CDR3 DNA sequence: TGTGCCAGCAGTTTACAGGACAAAGATACGCAGTATTTT.

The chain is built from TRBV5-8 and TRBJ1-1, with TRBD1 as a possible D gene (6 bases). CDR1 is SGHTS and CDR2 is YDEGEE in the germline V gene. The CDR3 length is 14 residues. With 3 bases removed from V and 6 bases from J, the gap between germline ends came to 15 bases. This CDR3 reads CASSYRVEFPEAFF. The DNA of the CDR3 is TGTGCCAGCAGCTACAGGGTTGAGTTCCCTGAAGCTTTCTTT.

CDR3 amino acids: CASSGGQGWDEQFF. The CDR3, as DNA: TGTGCCAGCAGTGGGGGACAGGGGTGGGATGAGCAGTTCTTC. The chain employs TRBV2 and TRBJ2-1, with 10 bases identical to TRBD1. J gave up 8 bases and V 4 bases, and 5 bases lay outside the gene matches. The CDR3 totals 14 residues. Germline V CDR1 and CDR2: SNHLY, FYNNEI.

The CDR3 reads CATCRDRGTEAFF. The CDR3 DNA follows: TGTGCCACTTGCCGGGACAGGGGGACTGAAGCTTTCTTT. V gene TRBV7-9 combines with J gene TRBJ1-1; 11 nucleotides agree with TRBD1. V lost 10 bases and J lost 5; bases outside the gene matches: 6. Germline-derived CDR1 and CDR2 are SEHNR and FQNEAQ (reference sequence). This CDR3 spans 13 amino acids. Full variable domain (rest looked up from reference TRBV7-9 and TRBJ1-1): DTGVSQNPRHKITKRGQNVTFRCDPISEHNRLYWYRQTLGQGPEFLTYFQNEAQLEKSRLLSDRFSAERPKGSFSTLEIQRTEQGDSAMYLCATCRDRGTEAFFGQGTRLTVV.

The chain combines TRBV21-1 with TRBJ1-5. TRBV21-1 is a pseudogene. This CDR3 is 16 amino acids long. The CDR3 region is CASSKVGPLVGQPQHF. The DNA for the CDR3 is TGTGCCAGCAGCAAAGTCGGACCTCTTGTTGGTCAGCCCCAGCATTTT.

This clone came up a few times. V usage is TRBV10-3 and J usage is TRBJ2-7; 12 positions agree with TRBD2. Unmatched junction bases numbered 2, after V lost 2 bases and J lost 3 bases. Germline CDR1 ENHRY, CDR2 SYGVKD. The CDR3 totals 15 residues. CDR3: CAISEELAGGYEQYF. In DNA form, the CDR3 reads TGTGCCATCAGTGAGGAACTAGCGGGGGGCTACGAGCAGTACTTC.

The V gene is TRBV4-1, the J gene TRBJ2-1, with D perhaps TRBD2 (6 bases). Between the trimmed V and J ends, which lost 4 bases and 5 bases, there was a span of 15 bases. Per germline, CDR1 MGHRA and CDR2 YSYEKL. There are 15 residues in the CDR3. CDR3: CASSPDRLVNNEQFF. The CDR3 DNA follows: TGCGCCAGCAGCCCCGACCGACTAGTTAACAATGAGCAGTTCTTC.

The CDR3 protein is CATSRVGSSNQPQHF. The DNA of the CDR3 is TGTGCCACCAGCAGAGTTGGGAGTAGCAATCAGCCCCAGCATTTT. This sequence joins TRBV15 and TRBJ1-5; D is ambiguous. Per germline, CDR1 LNHNV and CDR2 YYDKDF (reference sequence). The V gene lost 1 base and the J gene lost 0 bases, with 7 bases spanning the gap. The CDR3 extends over 15 amino acids.

The CDR3 DNA reads TGTGCCAGCAGCTGGGGGACAGGGGAGAACACCATATATTTT. Its translation is CASSWGTGENTIYF. The chain joins TRBV5-4 to TRBJ1-3; 10 bases are a match to TRBD1. The CDR3 is 14 residues long. J gave up 7 bases and V 3 bases, and 4 bases lay outside the gene matches. In germline, CDR1 is SGHNT, CDR2 YYREEE (reference sequence).

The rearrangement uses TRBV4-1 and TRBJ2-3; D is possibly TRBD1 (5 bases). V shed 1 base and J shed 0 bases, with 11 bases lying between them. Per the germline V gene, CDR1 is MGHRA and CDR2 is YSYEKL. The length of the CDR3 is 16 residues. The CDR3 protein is CASSQVGHLSTDTQYF. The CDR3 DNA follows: TGCGCCAGCAGCCAAGTAGGACACCTTAGCACAGATACGCAGTATTTT.

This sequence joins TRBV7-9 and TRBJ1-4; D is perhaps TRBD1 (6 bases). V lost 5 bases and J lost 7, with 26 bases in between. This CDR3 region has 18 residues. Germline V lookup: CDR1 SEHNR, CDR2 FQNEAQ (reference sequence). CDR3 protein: CASSHPRFGAQGREKLFF. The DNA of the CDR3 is TGTGCCAGCAGCCACCCCCGGTTTGGTGCACAGGGTCGTGAAAAACTGTTTTTT.

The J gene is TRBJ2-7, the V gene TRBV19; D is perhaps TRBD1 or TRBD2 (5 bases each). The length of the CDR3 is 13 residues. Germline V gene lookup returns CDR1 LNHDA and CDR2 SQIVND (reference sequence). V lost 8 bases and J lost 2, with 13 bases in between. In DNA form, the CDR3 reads TGTGCCAGTGGGGCCGGGGTGCCCTACGAGCAGTACTTC. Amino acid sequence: CASGAGVPYEQYF. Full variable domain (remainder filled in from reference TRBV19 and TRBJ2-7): DGGITQSPKYLFRKEGQNVTLSCEQNLNHDAMYWYRQDPGQGLRLIYYSQIVNDFQKGDIAEGYSVSREKKESFPLTVTSAQKNPTAFYLCASGAGVPYEQYFGPGTRLTVT.